This TCR beta chain was sequenced in a study of beta chain features in type 1 diabetes. Turning to this clone: The antigen is undetermined.

Sequenced material consisted of expressed TCRB transcripts (all of the isolated RNA was reverse transcribed). TCRdb keeps only in-frame clones here, not all; method: immunoSEQ multiplex PCR. This table has about 390,000 clones, around 10% appearing once. Study-wide points: More deletions and fewer insertions at VDJ junctions were found in patients with type 1 diabetes. Type 1 diabetes patients had TCRB CDR3s that were shorter (moderately but significantly so) in all four CD4+ subsets. A potential PCR bias toward shorter templates would be equal in patient and control samples.

The CDR3 covers 17 residues. J lost 0 bases, V lost 6 bases, and 14 bases had no gene match. Germline CDR1 is PRHDT and CDR2 is FYEKMQ (reference sequence). The chain couples TRBV13 to TRBJ2-7; TRBD1 agrees at 7 bases. Sequenced input: central memory CD4+ T cells from blood. The receptor was derived from a man aged 25-45 years with type 1 diabetes. Here the CDR3 reads CASSHRPGTVSSYEQYF. CDR3 bases: TGTGCCAGCAGTCACCGGCCCGGGACAGTTAGCTCCTACGAGCAGTACTTC. Together with reference TRBV13 and TRBJ2-7, the CDR3 gives the full variable domain: AAGVIQSPRHLIKEKRETATLKCYPIPRHDTVYWYQQGPGQDPQFLISFYEKMQSDKGSIPDRFSAQQFSDYHSELNMSSLELGDSALYFCASSHRPGTVSSYEQYFGPGTRLTVT.